This T cell receptor beta chain was captured in a study of blood T cell repertoires in COVID-19. The CDR3 is 14 amino acids. Trimming cost V 2 bases and J 4 bases; bases outside gene matches: 4. Germline CDR1 SGHRS, CDR2 YFSETQ. Only in-frame clones appear in the TCRdb table, and some are missing; sequencing was by immunoSEQ multiplex PCR. The sample yields 110,000 or so clones, about 79% seen once. Sample: peripheral blood. The sequence came from a woman of 80 years or more with active or convalescent COVID-19. The gene calls are TRBV5-1 and TRBJ2-5; 8 positions match TRBD1. The CDR3 here is CASSFQGARETQYF. In DNA form, the CDR3 reads TGCGCCAGCAGCTTTCAGGGGGCGCGAGAGACCCAGTACTTC.